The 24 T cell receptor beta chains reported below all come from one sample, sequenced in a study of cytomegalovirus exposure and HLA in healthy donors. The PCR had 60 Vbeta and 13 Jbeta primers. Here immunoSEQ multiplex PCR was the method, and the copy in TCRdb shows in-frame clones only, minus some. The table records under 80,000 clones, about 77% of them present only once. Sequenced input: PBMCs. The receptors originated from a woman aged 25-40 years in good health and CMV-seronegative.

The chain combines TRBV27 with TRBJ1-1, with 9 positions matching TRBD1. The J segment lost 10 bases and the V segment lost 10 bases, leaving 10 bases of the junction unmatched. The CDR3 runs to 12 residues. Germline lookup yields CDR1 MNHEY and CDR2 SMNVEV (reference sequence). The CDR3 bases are TGTGCCACCATCTCGGACAGGGGTCGAGCTTTCTTT. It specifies CATISDRGRAFF.

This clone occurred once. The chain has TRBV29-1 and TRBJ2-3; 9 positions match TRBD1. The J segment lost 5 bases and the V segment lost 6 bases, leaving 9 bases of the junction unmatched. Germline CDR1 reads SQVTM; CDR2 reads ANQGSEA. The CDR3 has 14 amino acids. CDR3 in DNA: TGCAGCGTCGTACAGGGGGCGCGGATAGATACGCAGTATTTT. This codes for CSVVQGARIDTQYF.

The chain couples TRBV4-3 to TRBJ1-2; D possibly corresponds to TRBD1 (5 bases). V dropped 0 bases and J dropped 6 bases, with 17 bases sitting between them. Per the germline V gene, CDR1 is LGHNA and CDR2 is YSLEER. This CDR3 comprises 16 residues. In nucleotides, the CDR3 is TGCGCCAGCAGCCAAGATCGGGGGACCTCAGTTCATGGCTACACCTTC. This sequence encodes CASSQDRGTSVHGYTF.

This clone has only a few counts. Written as DNA, the CDR3 is TGTGCTAGTGGTTTGGGACAGGGGATAATCCGGGGAAACTATGGCTACACCTTC. Translated: CASGLGQGIIRGNYGYTF. The chain uses TRBV12-5 and TRBJ1-2, with 8 bases matching TRBD1. Germline values: CDR1 LGHNT, CDR2 FRNRAP. Losses at the gene ends were 1 base for V and 2 bases for J; bases not matched to a gene: 12. CDR3 length: 18 residues.

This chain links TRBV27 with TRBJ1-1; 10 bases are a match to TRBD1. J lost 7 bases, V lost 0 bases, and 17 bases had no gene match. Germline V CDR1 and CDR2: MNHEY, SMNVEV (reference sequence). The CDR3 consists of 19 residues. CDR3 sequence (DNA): TGTGCCAGCAGTTTATCTCCCCGGAGGGACAGGGGTTTAAACCATGAAGCTTTCTTT. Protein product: CASSLSPRRDRGLNHEAFF.

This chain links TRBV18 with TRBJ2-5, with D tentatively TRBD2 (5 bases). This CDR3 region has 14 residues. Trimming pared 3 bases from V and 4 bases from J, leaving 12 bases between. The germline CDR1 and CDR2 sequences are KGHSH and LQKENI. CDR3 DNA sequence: TGTGCCAGCTCACCCAGCGGTCCCAGAGAGACCCAGTACTTC. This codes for CASSPSGPRETQYF.

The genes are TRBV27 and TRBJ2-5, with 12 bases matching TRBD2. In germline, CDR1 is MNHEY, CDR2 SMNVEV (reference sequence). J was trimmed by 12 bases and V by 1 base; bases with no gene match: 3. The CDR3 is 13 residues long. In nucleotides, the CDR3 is TGTGCCAGCAGTTTATATCCTAGCGGGAGGGAGTACTTC. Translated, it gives CASSLYPSGREYF.

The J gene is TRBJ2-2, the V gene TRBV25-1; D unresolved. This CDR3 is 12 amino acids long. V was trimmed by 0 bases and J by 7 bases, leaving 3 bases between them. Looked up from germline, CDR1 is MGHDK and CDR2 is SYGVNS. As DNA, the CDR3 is TGTGCCAGCAGTGAATATAACGGGGAGCTGTTTTTT. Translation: CASSEYNGELFF.

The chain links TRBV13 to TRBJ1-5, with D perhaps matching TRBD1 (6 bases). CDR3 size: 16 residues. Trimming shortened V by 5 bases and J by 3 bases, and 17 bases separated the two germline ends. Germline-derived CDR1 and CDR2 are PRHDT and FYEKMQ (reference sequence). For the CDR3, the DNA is TGTGCCAGCAGCGCAAGACGGTCAGGGGTCAATCAGCCCCAGCATTTT. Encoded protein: CASSARRSGVNQPQHF. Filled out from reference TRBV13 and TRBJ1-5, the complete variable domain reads AAGVIQSPRHLIKEKRETATLKCYPIPRHDTVYWYQQGPGQDPQFLISFYEKMQSDKGSIPDRFSAQQFSDYHSELNMSSLELGDSALYFCASSARRSGVNQPQHFGDGTRLSIL.

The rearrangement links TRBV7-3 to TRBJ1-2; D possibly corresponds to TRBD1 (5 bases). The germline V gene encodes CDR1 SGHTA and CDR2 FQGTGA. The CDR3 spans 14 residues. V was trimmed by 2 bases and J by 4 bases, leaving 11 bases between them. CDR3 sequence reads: CASSLVAGAYGYTF. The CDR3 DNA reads TGTGCCAGCAGCTTAGTAGCTGGGGCCTATGGCTACACCTTC.

The CDR3 protein is CASSSSGAYTGELFF. The CDR3 DNA is TGTGCCAGCAGCTCCAGCGGGGCTTACACCGGGGAGCTGTTTTTT. The chain links TRBV7-2 to TRBJ2-2, with 7 bases lining up with TRBD2. The CDR3 loop spans 15 amino acids. The germline CDR1 and CDR2 sequences are SGHTA and FQGNSA. V was pared by 4 bases and J by 3 bases, with 5 bases of the junction left unmatched.

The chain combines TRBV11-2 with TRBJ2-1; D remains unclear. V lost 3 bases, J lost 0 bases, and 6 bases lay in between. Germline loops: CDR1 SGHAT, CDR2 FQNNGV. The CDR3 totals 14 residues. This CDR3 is CASSLESSYNEQFF. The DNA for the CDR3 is TGTGCCAGCAGCTTGGAGAGCTCCTACAATGAGCAGTTCTTC.

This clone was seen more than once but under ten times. Written as DNA, the CDR3 is TGCGCCAGCAGCTCCCGGGACATTGCGGATGAGCAGTTCTTC. Its translation: CASSSRDIADEQFF. The chain employs TRBV5-1 and TRBJ2-1, with D possibly matching TRBD1 (6 bases). CDR1 and CDR2 (germline): SGHRS, YFSETQ. Trimming took 3 bases from V and 8 from J, leaving 15 bases between them. This CDR3 contains 14 residues.

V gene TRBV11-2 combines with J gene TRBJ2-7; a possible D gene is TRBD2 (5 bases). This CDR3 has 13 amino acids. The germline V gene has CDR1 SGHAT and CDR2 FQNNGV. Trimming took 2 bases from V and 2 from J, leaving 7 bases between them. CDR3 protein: CASSLPGTYEQYF. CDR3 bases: TGTGCCAGCAGCTTACCGGGGACCTACGAGCAGTACTTC.

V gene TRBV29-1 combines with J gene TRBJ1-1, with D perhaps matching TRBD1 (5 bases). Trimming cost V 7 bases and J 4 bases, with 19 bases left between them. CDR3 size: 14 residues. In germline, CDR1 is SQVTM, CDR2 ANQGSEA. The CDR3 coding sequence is TGCAGCGGGGGGGTGGGGGGACGGAGCACTGAAGCTTTCTTT. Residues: CSGGVGGRSTEAFF.

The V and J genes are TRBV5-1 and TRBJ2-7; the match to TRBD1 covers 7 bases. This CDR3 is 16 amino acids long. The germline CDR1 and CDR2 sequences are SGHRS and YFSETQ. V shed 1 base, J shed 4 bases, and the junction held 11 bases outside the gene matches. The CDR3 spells CASSLNPTGRGYEQYF. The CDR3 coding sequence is TGCGCCAGCAGCTTGAACCCGACAGGGAGAGGGTACGAGCAGTACTTC.

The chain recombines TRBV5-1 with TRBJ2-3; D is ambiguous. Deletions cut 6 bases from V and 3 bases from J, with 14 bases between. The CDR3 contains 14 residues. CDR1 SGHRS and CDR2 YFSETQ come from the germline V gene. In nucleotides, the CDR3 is TGCGCCAGCATGGTAGCTAAGACTACAGATACGCAGTATTTT. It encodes CASMVAKTTDTQYF.

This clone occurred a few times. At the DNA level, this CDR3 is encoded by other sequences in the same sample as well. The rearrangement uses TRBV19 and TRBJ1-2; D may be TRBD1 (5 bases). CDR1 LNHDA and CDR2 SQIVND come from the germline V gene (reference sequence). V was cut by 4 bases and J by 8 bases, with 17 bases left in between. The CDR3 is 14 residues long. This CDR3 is CASSKEGAAYGYTF. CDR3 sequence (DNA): TGTGCCAGTAGTAAAGAAGGGGCGGCATACGGCTACACCTTC.

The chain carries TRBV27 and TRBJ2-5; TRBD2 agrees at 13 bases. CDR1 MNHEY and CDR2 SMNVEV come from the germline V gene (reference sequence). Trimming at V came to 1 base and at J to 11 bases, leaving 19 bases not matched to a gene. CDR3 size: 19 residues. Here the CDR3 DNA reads TGTGCCAGCAGTTTATTTGGACTAGCGGGAGCCCATCGAAGGAGTGAGCAGTACTTC. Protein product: CASSLFGLAGAHRRSEQYF.

CDR3 coding DNA: TGTGCCAGTAGTATAGGGGGGCTCGACATCACCGGGGAGCTGTTTTTT. As protein: CASSIGGLDITGELFF. This chain uses TRBV19 with TRBJ2-2; D is possibly TRBD1 (6 bases). V gave up 1 base and J gave up 4 bases, with 13 bases separating them. This CDR3 is built from 16 residues. Germline-derived CDR1 and CDR2 are LNHDA and SQIVND (reference sequence).

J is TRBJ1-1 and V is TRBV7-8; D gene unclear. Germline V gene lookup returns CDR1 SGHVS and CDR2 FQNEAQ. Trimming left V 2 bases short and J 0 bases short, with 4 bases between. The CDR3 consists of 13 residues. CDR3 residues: CASSLSMNTEAFF. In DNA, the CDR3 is TGTGCCAGCAGCTTATCTATGAACACTGAAGCTTTCTTT.

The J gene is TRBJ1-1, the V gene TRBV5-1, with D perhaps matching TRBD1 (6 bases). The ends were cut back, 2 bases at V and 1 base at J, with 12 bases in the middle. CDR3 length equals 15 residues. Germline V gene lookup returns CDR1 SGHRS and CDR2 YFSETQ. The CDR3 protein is CASSLALGANTEAFF. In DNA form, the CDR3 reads TGCGCCAGCAGCTTAGCCCTGGGGGCGAACACTGAAGCTTTCTTT.

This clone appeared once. The CDR3 nucleotides are TGCGCCAGCAGCCAACTGCCTAGCGGGAGGGATTACAATGAGCAGTTCTTC. Translated, it gives CASSQLPSGRDYNEQFF. This chain uses TRBV4-3 with TRBJ2-1; 12 bases are a match to TRBD2. Germline V CDR1 and CDR2: LGHNA, YSLEER. Trimming at V came to 2 bases and at J to 4 bases, leaving 6 bases not matched to a gene. The CDR3 sequence is 17 residues long.

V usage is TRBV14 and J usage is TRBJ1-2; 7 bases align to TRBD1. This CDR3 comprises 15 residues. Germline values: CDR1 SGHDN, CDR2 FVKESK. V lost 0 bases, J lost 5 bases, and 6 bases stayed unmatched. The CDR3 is CASSQDKGALYGYTF. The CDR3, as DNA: TGTGCCAGCAGCCAAGATAAGGGGGCGCTTTATGGCTACACCTTC.